This TCR beta chain originates from a study of T cells in women clearing cervical HPV infection. Study information: Women with histologically confirmed HPV16-related CIN3 or worse, 2 with invasive cancer, served as cases. Study observations and caveats: Cases carried less TRBV6-7 than controls: approximately 0.1% versus 0.16%. Effector/memory and HPV-specific T cells were not isolated, and association timing is unknown. CIN3+ cases had significantly higher TCR repertoire richness than controls, but evenness did not differ.

As concerns this clone: What it binds is unknown. The CDR3 end lies 3 residues beyond the end of the read and is filled in from the germline J gene.

The CDR3 spans 15 residues. Germline CDR1 and CDR2: SGHRS and YFSETQ. V lost 4 bases, J lost 0 bases, and 3 bases stayed unmatched. Generated by immunoSEQ multiplex PCR, the TCRdb table keeps only in-frame clones and is missing some. Here the sample table reports 45,000 to 50,000 clones. This chain connects TRBV5-1 to TRBJ2-3; TRBD1 matches 9 bases. This TCR was recovered from a woman between 18 and 70 years old with a cervical HPV16 infection that either progressed to CIN3+ or cleared (not recorded which). The specimen sequenced was blood buffy coat. The CDR3 loop reads CASSDGQGSTDTQYF. The CDR3 DNA, read in part, is TGCGCCAGCAGCGACGGACAGGGGAGCACAGATACG.